This T cell receptor (beta chain) was profiled in a study of shared clonotypes between healthy human individuals. Looking at the study overall: There were three CD4 naive, three CD4 memory, two CD8 naive and one CD8 memory plates per donor.

V lost 0 bases to trimming and J lost 8 bases, with 6 bases between them. Germline CDR1 and CDR2: SGHDT and YYEEEE. The CDR3 runs 13 residues. The study drew all its donors from Caucasian adults living in Nashville, Tennessee. Method: immunoSEQ multiplex PCR; TCRdb's copy keeps in-frame clones and lacks some. This table holds about 1 million clones, approximately 72% found once. The sample comprised memory CD4+ T cells sorted from blood. Noted subset: CD45RA-negative fraction. The rearrangement links TRBV5-6 to TRBJ1-6; no clear D gene. The clonotype originates from a man aged 18 to 35 in good health. CDR3 residues: CASSLASDSPLHF. Here the CDR3 DNA reads TGTGCCAGCAGCTTGGCCTCGGATTCACCCCTCCACTTT.